This TCR beta chain derives from a study of cytomegalovirus exposure and HLA in healthy donors. Regarding the study as a whole: Some V segments, including TRBV6-2 and TRBV6-3, were excluded as indistinguishable. Researchers catalogued some 160 TCR beta chains as cytomegalovirus-associated. Among TCR sequences, most were rare, though some public TCRs appeared in many donors.

13 Jbeta primers and 60 Vbeta primers were used for the PCR. Assay: immunoSEQ multiplex PCR; the TCRdb copy retains only in-frame clones and omits some. The table includes roughly 140,000 clones, roughly 77% detected once. Looked up from germline, CDR1 is SGHNT and CDR2 is YYREEE (reference sequence). The CDR3 extends over 13 amino acids. With 1 base removed from V and 1 base from J, the gap between germline ends came to 5 bases. Donors likely had unrecorded immune exposures despite being nominally healthy when sampled. To note about this clone: Its specificity is unknown. The sample carries other DNA sequences with the same CDR3.

The TCR was taken from a human donor in good health. Sequencing input: PBMCs. The genes are TRBV5-4 and TRBJ2-5; a weak D match, TRBD2 (5 bases). CDR3 bases: TGTGCCAGCAGCTTGCGGGGCCAAGAGACCCAGTACTTC. Its protein product is CASSLRGQETQYF.